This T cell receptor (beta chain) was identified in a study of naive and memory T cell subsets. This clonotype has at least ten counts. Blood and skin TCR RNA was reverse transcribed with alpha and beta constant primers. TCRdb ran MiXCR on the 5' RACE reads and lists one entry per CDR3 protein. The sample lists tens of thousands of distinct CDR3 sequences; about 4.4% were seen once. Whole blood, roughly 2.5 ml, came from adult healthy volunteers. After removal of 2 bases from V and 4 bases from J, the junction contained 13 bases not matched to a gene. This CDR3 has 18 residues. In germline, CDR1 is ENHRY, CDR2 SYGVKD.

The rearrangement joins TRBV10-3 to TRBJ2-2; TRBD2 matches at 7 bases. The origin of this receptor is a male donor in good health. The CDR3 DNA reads TGTGCCATCAGTGAGACAACGGTGGCTAGCGGCACCACCGGGGAGCTGTTTTTT. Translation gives CAISETTVASGTTGELFF.